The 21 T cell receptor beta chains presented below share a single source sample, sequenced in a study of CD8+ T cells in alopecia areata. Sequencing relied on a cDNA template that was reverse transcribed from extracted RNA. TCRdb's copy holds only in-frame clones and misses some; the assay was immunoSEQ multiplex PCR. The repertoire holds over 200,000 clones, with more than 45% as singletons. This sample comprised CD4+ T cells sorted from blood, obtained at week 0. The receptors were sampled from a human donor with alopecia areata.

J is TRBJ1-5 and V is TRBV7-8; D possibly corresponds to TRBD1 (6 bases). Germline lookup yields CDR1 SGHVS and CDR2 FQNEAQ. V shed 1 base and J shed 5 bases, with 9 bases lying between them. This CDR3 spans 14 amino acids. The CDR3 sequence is CASSLEGQHQPQHF. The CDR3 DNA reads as TGTGCCAGCAGCTTAGAAGGACAGCATCAGCCCCAGCATTTT. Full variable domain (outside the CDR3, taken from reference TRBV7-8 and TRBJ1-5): GAGVSQSPRYKVAKRGQDVALRCDPISGHVSLFWYQQALGQGPEFLTYFQNEAQLDKSGLPSDRFFAERPEGSVSTLKIQRTQQEDSAVYLCASSLEGQHQPQHFGDGTRLSIL.

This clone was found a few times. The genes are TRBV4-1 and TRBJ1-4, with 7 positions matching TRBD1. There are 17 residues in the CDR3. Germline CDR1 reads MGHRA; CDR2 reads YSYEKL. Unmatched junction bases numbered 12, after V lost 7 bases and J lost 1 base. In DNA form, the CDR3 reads TGCGCCAGCAACTGGGGACAGAAGCGGGAAACTAATGAAAAACTGTTTTTT. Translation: CASNWGQKRETNEKLFF.

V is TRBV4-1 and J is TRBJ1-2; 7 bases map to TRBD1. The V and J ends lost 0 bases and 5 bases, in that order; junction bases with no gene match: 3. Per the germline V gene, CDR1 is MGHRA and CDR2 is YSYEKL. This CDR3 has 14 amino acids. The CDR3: CASSQEGGQYGYTF. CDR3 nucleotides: TGCGCCAGCAGCCAAGAGGGGGGACAGTATGGCTACACCTTC.

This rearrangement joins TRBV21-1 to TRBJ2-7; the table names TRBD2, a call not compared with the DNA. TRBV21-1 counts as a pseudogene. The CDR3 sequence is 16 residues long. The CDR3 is CASSKPQREPNYEQYF. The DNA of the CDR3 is TGTGCCAGCAGCAAACCCCAGCGGGAGCCGAACTACGAGCAGTACTTC.

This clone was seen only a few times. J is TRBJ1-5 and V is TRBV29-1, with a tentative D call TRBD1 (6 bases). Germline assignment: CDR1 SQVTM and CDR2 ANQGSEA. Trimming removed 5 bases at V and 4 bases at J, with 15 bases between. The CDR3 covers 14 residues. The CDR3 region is CSVSPGGANQPQHF. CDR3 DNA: TGCAGCGTTAGCCCTGGGGGCGCGAATCAGCCCCAGCATTTT.

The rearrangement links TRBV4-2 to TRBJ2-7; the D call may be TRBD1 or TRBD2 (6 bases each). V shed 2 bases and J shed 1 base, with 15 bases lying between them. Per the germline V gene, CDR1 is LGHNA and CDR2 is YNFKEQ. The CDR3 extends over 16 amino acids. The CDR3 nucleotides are TGTGCCAGCAGCCAACGCGCCGGAGGGGGTTCCTACGAGCAGTACTTC. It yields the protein CASSQRAGGGSYEQYF.

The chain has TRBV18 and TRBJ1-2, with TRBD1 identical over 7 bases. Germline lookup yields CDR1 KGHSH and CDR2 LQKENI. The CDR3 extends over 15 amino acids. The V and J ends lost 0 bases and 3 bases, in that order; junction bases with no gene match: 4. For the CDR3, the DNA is TGTGCCAGCTCACCACCGACAGGGAGGGACTATGGCTACACCTTC. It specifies CASSPPTGRDYGYTF.

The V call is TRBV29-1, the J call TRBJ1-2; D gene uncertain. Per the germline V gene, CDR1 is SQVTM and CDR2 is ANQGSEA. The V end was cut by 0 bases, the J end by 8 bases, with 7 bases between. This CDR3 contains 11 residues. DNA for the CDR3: TGCAGCGTTGAAGAGTTACTGGGCTACACCTTC. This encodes CSVEELLGYTF.

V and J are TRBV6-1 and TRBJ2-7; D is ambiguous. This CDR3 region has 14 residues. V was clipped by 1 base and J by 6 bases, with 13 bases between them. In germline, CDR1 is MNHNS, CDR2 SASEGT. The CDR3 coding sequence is TGTGCCAGCAGTGAAGTACTTAAGGAGAGCGAGCAGTACTTC. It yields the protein CASSEVLKESEQYF.

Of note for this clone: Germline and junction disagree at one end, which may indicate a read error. The CDR3 spells CAWAAGRGVKTEAFF. CDR3 nucleotides: TGTGCCTGGGCGGCAGGTAGGGGAGTGAAGACTGAAGCTTTCTTT. The V call is TRBV30, the J call TRBJ1-1; D may be TRBD1 (5 bases). The CDR3 extends over 15 amino acids. Germline CDR1 is GTSNPN and CDR2 is SVGIG (reference sequence).

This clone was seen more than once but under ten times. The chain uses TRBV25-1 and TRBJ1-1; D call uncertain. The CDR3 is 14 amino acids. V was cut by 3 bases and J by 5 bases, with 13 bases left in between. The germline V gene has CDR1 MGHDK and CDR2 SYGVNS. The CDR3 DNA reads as TGTGCCAGCAGTGATACGCGGGGTAATACTGAAGCTTTCTTT. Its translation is CASSDTRGNTEAFF.

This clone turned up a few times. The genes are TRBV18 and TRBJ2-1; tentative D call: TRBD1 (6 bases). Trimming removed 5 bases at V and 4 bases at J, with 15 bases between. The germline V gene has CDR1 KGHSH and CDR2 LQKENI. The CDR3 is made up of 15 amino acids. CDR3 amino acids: CASSRRAGAYNEQFF. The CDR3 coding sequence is TGTGCCAGCTCAAGAAGGGCAGGGGCTTACAATGAGCAGTTCTTC.

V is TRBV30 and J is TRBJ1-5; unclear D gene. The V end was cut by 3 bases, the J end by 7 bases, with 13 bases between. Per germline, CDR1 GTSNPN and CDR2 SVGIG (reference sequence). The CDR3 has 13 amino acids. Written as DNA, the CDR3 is TGTGCCTGGAGCCCTTCTGTATCCCAGCCCCAGCATTTT. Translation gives CAWSPSVSQPQHF.

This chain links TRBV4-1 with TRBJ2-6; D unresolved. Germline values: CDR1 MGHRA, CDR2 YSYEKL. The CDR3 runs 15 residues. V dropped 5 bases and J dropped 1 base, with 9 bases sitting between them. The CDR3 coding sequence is TGCGCCAGCAGCAGCCCAATGTCTGGGGCCAACGTCCTGACTTTC. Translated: CASSSPMSGANVLTF.

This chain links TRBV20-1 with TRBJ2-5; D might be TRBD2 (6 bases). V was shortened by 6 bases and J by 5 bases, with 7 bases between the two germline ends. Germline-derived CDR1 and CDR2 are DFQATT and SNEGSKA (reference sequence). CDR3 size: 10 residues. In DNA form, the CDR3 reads TGCAGTGCCCTAGCGGAGACCCAGTACTTC. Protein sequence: CSALAETQYF.

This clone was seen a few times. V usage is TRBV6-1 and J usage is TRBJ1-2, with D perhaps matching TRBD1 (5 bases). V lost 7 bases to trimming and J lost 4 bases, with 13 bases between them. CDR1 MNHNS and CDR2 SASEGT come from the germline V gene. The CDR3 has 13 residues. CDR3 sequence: CASIGQGSYGYTF. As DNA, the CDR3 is TGTGCCAGCATCGGCCAGGGATCCTATGGCTACACCTTC.

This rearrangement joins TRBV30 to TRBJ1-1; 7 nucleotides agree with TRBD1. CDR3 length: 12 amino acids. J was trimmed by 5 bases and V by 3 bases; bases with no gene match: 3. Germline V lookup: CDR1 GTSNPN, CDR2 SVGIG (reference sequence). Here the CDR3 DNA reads TGTGCCTGGAGAGCGACAGGGACTGAAGCTTTCTTT. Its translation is CAWRATGTEAFF.

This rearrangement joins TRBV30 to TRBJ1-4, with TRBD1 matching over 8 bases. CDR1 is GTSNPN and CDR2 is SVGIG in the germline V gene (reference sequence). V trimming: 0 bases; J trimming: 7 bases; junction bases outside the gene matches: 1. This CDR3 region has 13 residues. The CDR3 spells CAWSVDRGEKLFF. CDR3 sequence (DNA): TGTGCCTGGAGTGTAGACAGGGGTGAAAAACTGTTTTTT.

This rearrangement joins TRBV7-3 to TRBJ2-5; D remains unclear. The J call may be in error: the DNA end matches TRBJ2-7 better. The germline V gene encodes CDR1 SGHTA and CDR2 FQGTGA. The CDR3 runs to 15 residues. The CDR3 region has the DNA TGTGCCAGCAGCCTAGACCCGAGGAGCTCCTACGAGCAGTACTTC. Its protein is CASSLDPRSSYEQYF.

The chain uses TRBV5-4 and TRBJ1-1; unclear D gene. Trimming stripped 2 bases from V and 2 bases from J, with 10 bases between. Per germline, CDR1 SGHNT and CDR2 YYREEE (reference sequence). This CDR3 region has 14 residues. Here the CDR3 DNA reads TGTGCCAGCAGCTTAGTAGGATATAACACTGAAGCTTTCTTT. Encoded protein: CASSLVGYNTEAFF.

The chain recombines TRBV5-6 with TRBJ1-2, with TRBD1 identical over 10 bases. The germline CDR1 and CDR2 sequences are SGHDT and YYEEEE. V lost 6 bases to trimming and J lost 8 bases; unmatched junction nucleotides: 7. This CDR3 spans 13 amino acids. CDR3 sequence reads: CASNLDRGLGYTF. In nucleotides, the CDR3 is TGTGCCAGCAACCTAGACAGGGGGCTCGGCTACACCTTC.